This T cell receptor beta chain was observed in a study of blood T cells in healthy people across ages. Study details: Capture by template switching was about one barcoded beta molecule per two T cells.

This clonotype was recorded at least ten times. Its antigen remains unknown. The V end lost 3 bases, the J end lost 0 bases, and 16 bases lay between the germline ends. The CDR3 runs to 17 residues. Germline V gene lookup returns CDR1 MGHRA and CDR2 YSYEKL. A second PCR of 7 to 11 cycles used a sample-barcoded 5' primer and a J-beta primer mix. Every cDNA molecule bore a tag from a template-switch adaptor containing 12 random nucleotides. One entry per CDR3 protein, called by TCRdb with MiXCR from the 5' RACE reads. The table includes hundreds of thousands of distinct CDR3 sequences, 32% detected once. General observations from the study: Across the age range, TCR beta diversity per million T cells fell in a roughly linear way. Long-lived and aged donors differed, with more naive CD4+ cells and higher diversity in the long-lived.

Sequencing was carried out using blood. The chain has TRBV4-1 and TRBJ2-3; D remains unclear. The receptor's source is a woman aged 80 or older in good health. The CDR3 DNA is TGCGCCAGCAGCCAGGATGGTCCCCCATTCAGCACAGATACGCAGTATTTT. Its protein is CASSQDGPPFSTDTQYF.